These 25 T cell receptor beta chains came from one sample sequenced in a study of cytomegalovirus exposure and HLA in healthy donors (dated by TCRdb to about 2017). The library was generated by the immunoSEQ multiplex PCR assay. The multiplex PCR relied on a mix of 60 forward primers for TCR Vbeta segments and 13 reverse primers for TCR Jbeta segments. TCRdb provides this immuneACCESS table in a form limited to in-frame rearrangements. Some clones are lacking; in checked studies, under half of them reflect an unresolved V gene, and why the rest are absent is not known. The sample table lists 100,000 or so clones, over 75% of them with a count of one. Around 8.6% of the sample is in the top ten clones. The sequencing sample was made of PBMCs. These receptors originate from a woman in her 40s in good health and CMV-seropositive.

The CDR3: CASSSTGTHGTGELFF. The CDR3 DNA is TGTGCCAGCAGCTCGACAGGGACGCACGGCACCGGGGAGCTGTTTTTT. The V gene is TRBV5-5, the J gene TRBJ2-2, with 7 bases lining up with TRBD1. V trimming: 3 bases; J trimming: 4 bases; junction bases outside the gene matches: 9. The CDR3 consists of 16 residues. Germline CDR1 and CDR2: SGHKS and YYEKEE (reference sequence).

This rearrangement joins TRBV13 to TRBJ2-5; 7 bases map to TRBD2. V trimming: 3 bases; J trimming: 3 bases; junction bases outside the gene matches: 10. The CDR3 spans 16 residues. Germline CDR1 and CDR2: PRHDT and FYEKMQ (reference sequence). In DNA, the CDR3 is TGTGCCAGCAGCTTGGGGGGGTGGGGTCGTGAAGAGACCCAGTACTTC. Encoded protein: CASSLGGWGREETQYF.

V usage is TRBV10-3 and J usage is TRBJ1-1, with 8 nucleotides matching TRBD1. The CDR3 runs to 17 residues. V shed 4 bases and J 3 bases; nucleotides not matched to a gene: 13. CDR1 ENHRY and CDR2 SYGVKD come from the germline V gene. CDR3 protein: CAISGRDRTNRDTEAFF. In nucleotides, the CDR3 is TGTGCCATCAGTGGCCGGGACAGGACCAATAGGGACACTGAAGCTTTCTTT.

CDR3 DNA: TGTGCCAGCAGGACTAGCGGGAGTTCCTACAATGAGCAGTTCTTC. It codes for CASRTSGSSYNEQFF. The V gene is TRBV25-1, the J gene TRBJ2-1, with TRBD2 matching 12 bases. V dropped 6 bases and J dropped 1; count of bases not matched to a gene: 1. The CDR3 is 15 amino acids. CDR1 MGHDK and CDR2 SYGVNS come from the germline V gene. Using reference TRBV25-1 and TRBJ2-1 for the parts outside the CDR3, the full variable domain is EADIYQTPRYLVIGTGKKITLECSQTMGHDKMYWYQQDPGMELHLIHYSYGVNSTEKGDLSSESTVSRIRTEHFPLTLESARPSHTSQYLCASRTSGSSYNEQFFGPGTRLTVL.

The chain couples TRBV6-5 to TRBJ2-7; D is ambiguous. The CDR3 is 16 amino acids. Looked up from germline, CDR1 is MNHEY and CDR2 is SVGAGI. Deletions cut 2 bases from V and 7 bases from J, with 21 bases between. The CDR3 loop reads CASSYSFGPIRREQYF. CDR3 DNA sequence: TGTGCCAGCAGTTACAGCTTCGGTCCCATCCGTCGGGAGCAGTACTTC.

The V and J genes are TRBV15 and TRBJ2-5; 7 nucleotides line up with TRBD2. The length of the CDR3 is 15 residues. Germline CDR1 and CDR2: LNHNV and YYDKDF (reference sequence). After removal of 2 bases from V and 5 bases from J, the junction contained 8 bases not matched to a gene. The CDR3 loop reads CATSRNIAGGETQYF. DNA of the CDR3: TGTGCCACCAGCAGAAATATAGCGGGTGGGGAGACCCAGTACTTC.

The rearrangement joins TRBV4-1 to TRBJ2-1; TRBD2 might be the D (6 bases). Deletions cut 4 bases from V and 6 bases from J, with 16 bases between. The length of the CDR3 is 15 residues. Germline V gives CDR1 MGHRA, CDR2 YSYEKL. CDR3 in amino acids: CASSLPGRTINEQFF. CDR3 in DNA: TGCGCCAGCAGCCTCCCGGGCCGGACTATCAATGAGCAGTTCTTC.

This clone was found once. The chain uses TRBV5-4 and TRBJ1-2; 8 positions match TRBD1. This CDR3 is built from 15 residues. Trimming removed 7 bases from V and 4 bases from J; junction bases left unmatched: 12. CDR1 and CDR2 from the germline V gene are SGHNT and YYREEE (reference sequence). The DNA for the CDR3 is TGTGCCAGCCAACCGGGACAGGAACTCGGCTATGGCTACACCTTC. It translates to CASQPGQELGYGYTF. The full variable domain, its missing parts supplied by reference TRBV5-4 and TRBJ1-2, is ETGVTQSPTHLIKTRGQQVTLRCSSQSGHNTVSWYQQALGQGPQFIFQYYREEENGRGNFPPRFSGLQFPNYSSELNVNALELDDSALYLCASQPGQELGYGYTFGSGTRLTVV.

This clone was seen a few times. The chain is built from TRBV7-9 and TRBJ2-3, with 11 bases identical to TRBD2. Looked up from germline, CDR1 is SEHNR and CDR2 is FQNEAQ (reference sequence). V trimming: 5 bases; J trimming: 2 bases; junction bases outside the gene matches: 12. The CDR3 is 18 residues long. This chain's CDR3 is CASSPPFRLAGSTDTQYF. The CDR3 DNA is TGTGCCAGCAGCCCCCCCTTCCGACTAGCGGGGTCCACAGATACGCAGTATTTT. Full variable domain (outside the CDR3, taken from reference TRBV7-9 and TRBJ2-3): DTGVSQNPRHKITKRGQNVTFRCDPISEHNRLYWYRQTLGQGPEFLTYFQNEAQLEKSRLLSDRFSAERPKGSFSTLEIQRTEQGDSAMYLCASSPPFRLAGSTDTQYFGPGTRLTVL.

The CDR3: CASSSLSRQFF. In nucleotides, the CDR3 is TGTGCCAGCAGCTCCTTAAGCCGGCAGTTCTTC. The chain carries TRBV7-9 and TRBJ2-1; D remains unclear. Germline values: CDR1 SEHNR, CDR2 FQNEAQ (reference sequence). The CDR3 length is 11 residues. V lost 4 bases, J lost 12 bases, and 10 bases lay in between.

The rearrangement uses TRBV6-6 and TRBJ1-4; 7 bases fit TRBD1. The CDR3 is made up of 16 amino acids. Looked up from germline, CDR1 is MNHNY and CDR2 is SVGAGI (reference sequence). Germline trimming cut 5 bases from V and 3 bases from J; bases unmatched to any gene: 9. The DNA of the CDR3 is TGTGCCAGCAGTAAAACCCCGGGACAGTCTAATGAAAAACTGTTTTTT. This codes for CASSKTPGQSNEKLFF.

The chain uses TRBV6-1 and TRBJ2-2, with TRBD1 as a possible D gene (6 bases). The length of the CDR3 is 15 residues. Between the trimmed V and J ends, which lost 6 bases and 7 bases, there was a span of 18 bases. In germline, CDR1 is MNHNS, CDR2 SASEGT. For the CDR3, the DNA is TGTGCCAGCAGAGCCGGGACACCCCTAGGCGGGGAGCTGTTTTTT. It yields the protein CASRAGTPLGGELFF.

This clone was observed a handful of times. The genes are TRBV6-1 and TRBJ1-2; 8 nucleotides agree with TRBD1. The V and J ends lost 4 bases and 8 bases, in that order; junction bases with no gene match: 9. Germline V lookup: CDR1 MNHNS, CDR2 SASEGT. This CDR3 is 14 amino acids long. The DNA for the CDR3 is TGTGCCAGCAGTGGAGCACAGGGGGTATACGGCTACACCTTC. Protein product: CASSGAQGVYGYTF.

This chain links TRBV5-1 with TRBJ1-3; TRBD1 is a possible D gene (5 bases). Trimming took 0 bases from V and 8 from J, leaving 9 bases between them. The V gene's germline CDR1 is SGHRS and CDR2 YFSETQ. The CDR3 totals 13 residues. CDR3 region: CASSLDQGYTIYF. CDR3 in DNA: TGCGCCAGCAGCTTGGACCAGGGTTACACCATATATTTT.

Only a few counts were recorded for this clone. The rearrangement uses TRBV19 and TRBJ2-3; 7 bases fit TRBD2. The length of the CDR3 is 16 residues. V was clipped by 7 bases and J by 4 bases; unmatched bases: 14. Germline V lookup: CDR1 LNHDA, CDR2 SQIVND (reference sequence). In nucleotides, the CDR3 is TGTGCCAGTACCGGGACTATCGCGGCCGGGGCAGATACGCAGTATTTT. Translating it yields CASTGTIAAGADTQYF.

This chain links TRBV7-9 with TRBJ2-1; 7 bases are shared with TRBD1. The CDR3 is made up of 18 amino acids. The V gene's germline CDR1 is SEHNR and CDR2 FQNEAQ (reference sequence). Unmatched junction bases numbered 14, after V lost 2 bases and J lost 4 bases. The CDR3 coding sequence is TGTGCCAGCAGCTTACCATCGATGTGGTGGGACAGTTACAATGAGCAGTTCTTC. This translates into CASSLPSMWWDSYNEQFF.

The CDR3 DNA is TGTGCCAGCAAAACAGGGGTTGGCGGCTACACCTTC. Amino acid sequence: CASKTGVGGYTF. This rearrangement joins TRBV27 to TRBJ1-2; 7 bases match TRBD1. This CDR3 region has 12 residues. With 7 bases clipped from V and 8 bases from J, the junction kept 7 bases outside the gene matches. The germline V gene encodes CDR1 MNHEY and CDR2 SMNVEV (reference sequence).

CDR3 DNA sequence: TGTGCCATCAGCGATATACCCACGAGGGGGGGCATCACTGAAGCTTTCTTT. This translates into CAISDIPTRGGITEAFF. V is TRBV10-3 and J is TRBJ1-1; a possible D gene is TRBD1 (6 bases). The CDR3 has 17 amino acids. Trimming took off 6 bases at V and 4 bases at J, with 24 bases between the two ends. Germline V gene data show CDR1 as ENHRY and CDR2 as SYGVKD.

This clone occurred a few times. The chain uses TRBV28 and TRBJ1-4, with 7 bases matching TRBD1. This CDR3 region has 18 residues. Germline CDR1 is MDHEN and CDR2 is SYDVKM. With V trimmed by 3 bases and J by 6 bases, 16 bases remained unmatched. The CDR3, as DNA: TGTGCCAGCAGTTTGTGGGTGACCCGACAGGGTTTCGATGAAAAACTGTTTTTT. Its protein is CASSLWVTRQGFDEKLFF.

The chain has TRBV28 and TRBJ1-2, with 7 bases identical to TRBD1. Germline V gene data show CDR1 as MDHEN and CDR2 as SYDVKM. The CDR3 contains 16 residues. V was pared by 5 bases and J by 3 bases, with 12 bases of the junction left unmatched. CDR3 coding DNA: TGTGCCAGCAGTCCCCCTACTCCAGGACAGGACTATGGCTACACCTTC. Translated: CASSPPTPGQDYGYTF.

The J gene is TRBJ1-1, the V gene TRBV19; TRBD1 is a possible D gene (5 bases). The CDR3 has 13 residues. CDR1 is LNHDA and CDR2 is SQIVND in the germline V gene (reference sequence). The V gene lost 5 bases and the J gene lost 5 bases, with 12 bases spanning the gap. CDR3 nucleotide sequence: TGTGCCAGTAGTGTGGGCCCAGGGACTGAAGCTTTCTTT. This sequence encodes CASSVGPGTEAFF.

This chain connects TRBV5-1 to TRBJ2-7; D call uncertain. V shed 1 base and J shed 1 base, with 9 bases lying between them. CDR1 is SGHRS, CDR2 YFSETQ, per germline. This CDR3 comprises 14 residues. The CDR3 here is CASSLLLPSYEQYF. CDR3 sequence (DNA): TGCGCCAGCAGCTTGTTACTCCCATCCTACGAGCAGTACTTC.

This chain links TRBV27 with TRBJ2-1; 10 bases match TRBD2. V shed 6 bases, J shed 1 base, and the junction held 12 bases outside the gene matches. Per the germline V gene, CDR1 is MNHEY and CDR2 is SMNVEV (reference sequence). This CDR3 comprises 18 residues. This CDR3 reads CASSQGSGGIRSYNEQFF. Written as DNA, the CDR3 is TGTGCCAGCAGCCAGGGTAGCGGGGGGATCAGGTCCTACAATGAGCAGTTCTTC.

This rearrangement joins TRBV19 to TRBJ2-1; 10 bases are a match to TRBD1. V shed 5 bases, J shed 7 bases, and the junction held 8 bases outside the gene matches. The CDR3 is 15 amino acids. Germline CDR1 LNHDA, CDR2 SQIVND (reference sequence). For the CDR3, the DNA is TGTGCCAGTAGTCCCCGACAGGGGGCAGGTAATGAGCAGTTCTTC. Its translation is CASSPRQGAGNEQFF.

The V and J genes are TRBV28 and TRBJ1-1; possible D gene TRBD1, 6 bases. The CDR3 sequence is 12 residues long. Trimming cost V 7 bases and J 4 bases, with 10 bases left between them. Germline V CDR1 and CDR2: MDHEN, SYDVKM. Here the CDR3 reads CASTQGGTEAFF. The CDR3 coding sequence is TGTGCCAGCACCCAAGGGGGCACTGAAGCTTTCTTT. Full variable domain (remainder filled in from reference TRBV28 and TRBJ1-1): DVKVTQSSRYLVKRTGEKVFLECVQDMDHENMFWYRQDPGLGLRLIYFSYDVKMKEKGDIPEGYSVSREKKERFSLILESASTNQTSMYLCASTQGGTEAFFGQGTRLTVV.